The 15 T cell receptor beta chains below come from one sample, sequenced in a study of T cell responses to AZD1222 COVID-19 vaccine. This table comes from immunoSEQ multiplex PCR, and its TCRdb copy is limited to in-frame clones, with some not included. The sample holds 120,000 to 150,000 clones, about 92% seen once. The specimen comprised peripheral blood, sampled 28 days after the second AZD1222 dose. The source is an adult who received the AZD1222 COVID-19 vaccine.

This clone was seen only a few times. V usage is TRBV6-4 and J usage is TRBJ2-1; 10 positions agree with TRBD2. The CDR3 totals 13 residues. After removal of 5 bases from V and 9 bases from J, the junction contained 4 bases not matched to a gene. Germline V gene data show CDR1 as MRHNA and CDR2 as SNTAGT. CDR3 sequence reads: CASSSLAGVEQFF. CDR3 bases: TGTGCCAGCAGTTCGCTAGCGGGAGTTGAGCAGTTCTTC.

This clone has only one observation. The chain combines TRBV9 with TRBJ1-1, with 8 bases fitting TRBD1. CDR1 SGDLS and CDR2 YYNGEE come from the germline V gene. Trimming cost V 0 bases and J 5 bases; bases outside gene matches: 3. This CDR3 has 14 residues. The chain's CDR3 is CASSVDRGSTEAFF. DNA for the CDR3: TGTGCCAGCAGCGTAGACAGGGGGAGTACTGAAGCTTTCTTT.

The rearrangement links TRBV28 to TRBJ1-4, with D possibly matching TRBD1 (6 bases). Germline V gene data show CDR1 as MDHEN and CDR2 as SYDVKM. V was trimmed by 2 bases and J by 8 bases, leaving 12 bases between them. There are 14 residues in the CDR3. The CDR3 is CASSLGQGREKLFF. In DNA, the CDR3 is TGTGCCAGCAGTTTAGGGCAGGGGCGGGAAAAACTGTTTTTT.

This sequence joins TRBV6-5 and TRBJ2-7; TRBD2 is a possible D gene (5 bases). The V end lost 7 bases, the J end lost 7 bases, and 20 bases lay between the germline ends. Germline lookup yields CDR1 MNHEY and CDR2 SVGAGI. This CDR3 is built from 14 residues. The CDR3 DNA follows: TGTGCCAGCAAGTTGAGCGGCTGGGTCGAGGAGCAGTACTTC. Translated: CASKLSGWVEEQYF.

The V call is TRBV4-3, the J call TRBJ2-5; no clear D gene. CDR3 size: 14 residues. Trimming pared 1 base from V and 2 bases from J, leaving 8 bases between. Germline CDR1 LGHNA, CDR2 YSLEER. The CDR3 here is CASSQGRSQETQYF. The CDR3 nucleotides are TGCGCCAGCAGCCAAGGACGGTCACAAGAGACCCAGTACTTC.

The CDR3 nucleotides read TGTGCCAGCAGCCAGGGACTAGCGGCGGGAACCGGGGAGCTGTTTTTT. Protein product: CASSQGLAAGTGELFF. This rearrangement joins TRBV4-2 to TRBJ2-2; 11 positions agree with TRBD2. The CDR3 covers 16 residues. CDR1 and CDR2 (germline): LGHNA, YNFKEQ. Trimming cost V 3 bases and J 5 bases; bases outside gene matches: 5.

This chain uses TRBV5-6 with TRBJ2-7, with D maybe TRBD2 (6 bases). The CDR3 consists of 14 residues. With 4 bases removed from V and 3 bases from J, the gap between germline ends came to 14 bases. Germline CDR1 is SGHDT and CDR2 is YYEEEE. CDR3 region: CASSPAGGDYEQYF. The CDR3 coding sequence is TGTGCCAGCAGCCCAGCTGGCGGGGACTACGAGCAGTACTTC. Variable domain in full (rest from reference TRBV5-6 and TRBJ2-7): DAGVTQSPTHLIKTRGQQVTLRCSPKSGHDTVSWYQQALGQGPQFIFQYYEEEERQRGNFPDRFSGHQFPNYSSELNVNALLLGDSALYLCASSPAGGDYEQYFGPGTRLTVT.

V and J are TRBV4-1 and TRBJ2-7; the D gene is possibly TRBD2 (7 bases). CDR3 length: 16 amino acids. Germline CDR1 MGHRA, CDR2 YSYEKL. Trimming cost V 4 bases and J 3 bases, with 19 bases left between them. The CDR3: CASSPTTGGGGYEQYF. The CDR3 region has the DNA TGCGCCAGCAGCCCAACGACCGGGGGAGGGGGCTACGAGCAGTACTTC.

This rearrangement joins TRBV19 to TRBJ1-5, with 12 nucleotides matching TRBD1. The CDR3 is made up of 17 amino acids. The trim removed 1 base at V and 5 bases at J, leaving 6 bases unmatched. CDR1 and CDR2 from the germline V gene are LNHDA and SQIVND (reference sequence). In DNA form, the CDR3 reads TGTGCCAGTAGTATAGGTCCGGGACAGGGGGCGTATCAGCCCCAGCATTTT. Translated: CASSIGPGQGAYQPQHF.

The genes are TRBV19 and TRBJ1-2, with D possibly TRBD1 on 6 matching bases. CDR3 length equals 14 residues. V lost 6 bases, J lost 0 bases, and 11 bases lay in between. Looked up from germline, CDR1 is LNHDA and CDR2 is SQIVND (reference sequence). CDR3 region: CASSDRQTNYGYTF. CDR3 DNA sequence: TGTGCCAGTAGCGACAGGCAAACTAACTATGGCTACACCTTC.

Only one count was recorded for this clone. The CDR3 sequence is CASESHEDFSLHF. CDR3 DNA sequence: TGTGCCAGCGAATCCCATGAGGACTTTTCCCTCCACTTT. The chain recombines TRBV19 with TRBJ1-6; D gene uncertain. Germline V gene lookup returns CDR1 LNHDA and CDR2 SQIVND (reference sequence). V was pared by 9 bases and J by 14 bases, with 20 bases between. The CDR3 length is 13 residues. The entire variable domain, with the rest obtained from reference TRBV19 and TRBJ1-6, is as follows: DGGITQSPKYLFRKEGQNVTLSCEQNLNHDAMYWYRQDPGQGLRLIYYSQIVNDFQKGDIAEGYSVSREKKESFPLTVTSAQKNPTAFYLCASESHEDFSLHFGNGTRLTVT.

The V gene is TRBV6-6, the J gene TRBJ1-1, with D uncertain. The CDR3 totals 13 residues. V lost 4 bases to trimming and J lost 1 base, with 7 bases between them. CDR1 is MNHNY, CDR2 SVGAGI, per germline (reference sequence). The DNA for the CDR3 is TGTGCCAGCAGTTCTGCAGAGAACACTGAAGCTTTCTTT. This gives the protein CASSSAENTEAFF.

CDR3 loop: CASSQEGPGEQYF. The CDR3 DNA is TGTGCCAGCAGCCAAGAGGGGCCGGGGGAGCAGTACTTC. The V call is TRBV14, the J call TRBJ2-7, with D perhaps assigned TRBD1 or TRBD2 (5 bases each). Germline V gene data show CDR1 as SGHDN and CDR2 as FVKESK. The CDR3 extends over 13 amino acids. V shed 0 bases and J shed 7 bases, with 10 bases lying between them.

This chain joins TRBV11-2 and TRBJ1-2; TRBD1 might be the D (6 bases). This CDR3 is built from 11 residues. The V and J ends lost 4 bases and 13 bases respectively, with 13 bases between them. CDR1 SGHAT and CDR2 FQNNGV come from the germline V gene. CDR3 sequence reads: CASSSGDLITF. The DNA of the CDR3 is TGTGCCAGCAGCTCAGGGGACTTGATCACCTTC.

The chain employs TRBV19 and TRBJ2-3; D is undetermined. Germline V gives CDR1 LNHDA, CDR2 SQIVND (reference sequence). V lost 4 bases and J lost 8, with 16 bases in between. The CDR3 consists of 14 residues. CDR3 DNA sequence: TGTGCCAGTAGTAGAGGCCTTGCTCAAGGTACGCAGTATTTT. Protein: CASSRGLAQGTQYF.